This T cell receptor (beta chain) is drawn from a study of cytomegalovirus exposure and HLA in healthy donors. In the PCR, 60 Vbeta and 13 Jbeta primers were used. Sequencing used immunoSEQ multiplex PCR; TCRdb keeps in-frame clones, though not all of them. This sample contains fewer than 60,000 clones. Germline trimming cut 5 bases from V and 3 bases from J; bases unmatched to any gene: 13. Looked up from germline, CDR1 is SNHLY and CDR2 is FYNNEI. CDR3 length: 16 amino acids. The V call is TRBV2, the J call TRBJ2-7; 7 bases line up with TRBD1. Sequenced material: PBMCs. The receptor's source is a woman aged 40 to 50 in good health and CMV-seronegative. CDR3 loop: CASSKSAGGMRYEQYF. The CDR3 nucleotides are TGTGCCAGCAGTAAGTCGGCAGGGGGTATGCGCTACGAGCAGTACTTC.